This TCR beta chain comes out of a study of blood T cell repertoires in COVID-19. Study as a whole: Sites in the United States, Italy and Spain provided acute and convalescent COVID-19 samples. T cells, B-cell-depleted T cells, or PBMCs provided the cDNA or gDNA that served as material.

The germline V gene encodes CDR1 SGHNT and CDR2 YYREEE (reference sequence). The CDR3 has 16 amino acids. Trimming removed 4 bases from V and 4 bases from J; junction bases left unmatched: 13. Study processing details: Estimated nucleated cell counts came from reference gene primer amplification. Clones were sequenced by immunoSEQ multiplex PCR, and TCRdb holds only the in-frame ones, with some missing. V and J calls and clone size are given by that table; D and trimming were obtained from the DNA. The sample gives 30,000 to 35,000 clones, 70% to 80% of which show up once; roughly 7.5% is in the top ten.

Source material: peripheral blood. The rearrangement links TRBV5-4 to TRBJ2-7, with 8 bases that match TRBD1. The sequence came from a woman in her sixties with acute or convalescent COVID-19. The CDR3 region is CASSGWTGNTKYEQYF. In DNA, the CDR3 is TGTGCCAGCAGCGGATGGACAGGGAATACAAAATACGAGCAGTACTTC.